The sequence of this TCR beta chain was determined in a study of T cells in Graves' hyperthyroidism and ophthalmopathy. RNA transcripts provided the source from which TCR beta CDR3 regions were amplified. TCR CDR3 underwent first-round RT-PCR with the HTBI primer set. TCRdb redid the calling of the multiplex PCR reads with MiXCR, one entry per CDR3 protein. The table records more than 300,000 distinct CDR3 sequences, approximately 17% of them present only once. This receptor was identified in a man aged 18 to 35 with Graves' ophthalmopathy. Input material: blood.

The CDR3 region is CASSRGDATGELFF. The CDR3 DNA reads TGCGCCAGCAGTCGTGGGGACGCCACCGGGGAGCTGTTTTTT. The chain combines TRBV5-1 with TRBJ2-2, with D perhaps TRBD1 or TRBD2 (5 bases each). Between the trimmed V and J ends, which lost 5 bases and 4 bases, there was a span of 12 bases. This CDR3 has 14 amino acids. Germline V lookup: CDR1 SGHRS, CDR2 YFSETQ.